Following are 32 T cell receptor beta chains from one sample sequenced in a study of blood T cell repertoires in COVID-19. TCRdb's table, derived via immunoSEQ multiplex PCR, lists solely in-frame clones and lacks some. The sample has about 230,000 clones, about 90% seen once. The sequenced sample was PBMCs or T cells enriched from blood (not recorded which). The receptor source for this set is a woman in her 30s with acute COVID-19.

This chain links TRBV28 with TRBJ1-5; 8 nucleotides align to TRBD1. Trimming took 6 bases from V and 5 from J; bases not matched to a gene: 9. The CDR3 sequence is 15 residues long. The V gene's germline CDR1 is MDHEN and CDR2 SYDVKM. DNA of the CDR3: TGTGCCAGCAGGTCCCGGACAGGGAGCCATCAGCCCCAGCATTTT. Translating it yields CASRSRTGSHQPQHF. Full variable domain (outside the CDR3, taken from reference TRBV28 and TRBJ1-5): DVKVTQSSRYLVKRTGEKVFLECVQDMDHENMFWYRQDPGLGLRLIYFSYDVKMKEKGDIPEGYSVSREKKERFSLILESASTNQTSMYLCASRSRTGSHQPQHFGDGTRLSIL.

J is TRBJ2-6 and V is TRBV5-8, with 11 bases identical to TRBD2. Germline assignment: CDR1 SGHTS and CDR2 YDEGEE. V was clipped by 4 bases and J by 0 bases; unmatched bases: 6. The CDR3 runs 18 residues. CDR3: CASSPTSGGNSGANVLTF. The CDR3 DNA reads as TGTGCCAGCAGCCCAACTAGCGGGGGCAACTCTGGGGCCAACGTCCTGACTTTC.

The V and J genes are TRBV10-3 and TRBJ1-1, with 9 bases that match TRBD1. The CDR3 is made up of 14 amino acids. V gave up 5 bases and J gave up 4 bases; unmatched junction bases: 5. CDR1 is ENHRY and CDR2 is SYGVKD in the germline V gene. CDR3 nucleotide sequence: TGTGCCATCAGTCCCGGGACAGGGTCCACTGAAGCTTTCTTT. This codes for CAISPGTGSTEAFF.

The chain joins TRBV14 to TRBJ1-2; 7 bases map to TRBD1. J lost 7 bases, V lost 0 bases, and 8 bases had no gene match. The CDR3 covers 15 residues. Germline V gene sequence: CDR1 SGHDN, CDR2 FVKESK. CDR3 sequence reads: CASSQDGSGGSGYTF. CDR3 bases: TGTGCCAGCAGCCAAGATGGATCAGGGGGAAGTGGCTACACCTTC.

The chain employs TRBV4-3 and TRBJ1-6; D might be TRBD1 (5 bases). The CDR3 runs 19 residues. V lost 0 bases and J lost 6, with 21 bases in between. Germline lookup yields CDR1 LGHNA and CDR2 YSLEER. The CDR3 nucleotides read TGCGCCAGCAGCCAAGATATCGTTGGGGCAGGTCAATTTAATTCACCCCTCCACTTT. It codes for CASSQDIVGAGQFNSPLHF.

This clone was recorded only once. The V call is TRBV2, the J call TRBJ2-5; D is possibly TRBD1 (6 bases). The CDR3 totals 11 residues. The V gene's germline CDR1 is SNHLY and CDR2 FYNNEI. V was shortened by 5 bases and J by 5 bases, with 6 bases between the two germline ends. CDR3 DNA sequence: TGTGCCAGCAGTACAGGGGAGACCCAGTACTTC. This sequence encodes CASSTGETQYF.

This clone showed up just once. The chain combines TRBV2 with TRBJ1-1, with 9 bases that match TRBD1. The CDR3 runs 15 residues. The V gene end was trimmed by 6 bases and the J gene end by 6 bases; junction bases not matched to a gene: 11. The V gene's germline CDR1 is SNHLY and CDR2 FYNNEI. Here the CDR3 DNA reads TGTGCCAGCAGGGGAGAGGGACAGGGTTTCCCTGAAGCTTTCTTT. Translation gives CASRGEGQGFPEAFF.

The count of this clone is one. The V gene is TRBV29-1, the J gene TRBJ2-1; D is undetermined. The V gene lost 3 bases and the J gene lost 4 bases, with 7 bases spanning the gap. There are 12 residues in the CDR3. CDR1 is SQVTM and CDR2 is ANQGSEA in the germline V gene. The CDR3, as DNA: TGCAGCGTTGATCTAAATTACAATGAGCAGTTCTTC. Translated: CSVDLNYNEQFF.

The chain carries TRBV7-9 and TRBJ1-4, with 8 positions matching TRBD1. The V gene's germline CDR1 is SEHNR and CDR2 FQNEAQ (reference sequence). This CDR3 has 16 residues. The junction had 8 bases not matched to a gene; V was cut back by 1 base and J by 7 bases. In nucleotides, the CDR3 is TGTGCCAGCAGCTTAGGTGACAGGGGCGGGAGTGAAAAACTGTTTTTT. This codes for CASSLGDRGGSEKLFF. Looking up the rest from reference TRBV7-9 and TRBJ1-4 gives the full variable domain: DTGVSQNPRHKITKRGQNVTFRCDPISEHNRLYWYRQTLGQGPEFLTYFQNEAQLEKSRLLSDRFSAERPKGSFSTLEIQRTEQGDSAMYLCASSLGDRGGSEKLFFGSGTQLSVL.

V and J are TRBV7-8 and TRBJ1-5, with D possibly TRBD1 on 6 matching bases. Looked up from germline, CDR1 is SGHVS and CDR2 is FQNEAQ. V dropped 2 bases and J dropped 0 bases, with 11 bases sitting between them. CDR3 length: 16 amino acids. For the CDR3, the DNA is TGTGCCAGCAGCTTATGGGCAGGGGATAGCAATCAGCCCCAGCATTTT. Translated, it gives CASSLWAGDSNQPQHF.

This rearrangement joins TRBV6-5 to TRBJ1-1, with TRBD1 identical over 10 bases. The CDR3 extends over 15 amino acids. Germline lookup yields CDR1 MNHEY and CDR2 SVGAGI. The V gene end was trimmed by 5 bases and the J gene end by 7 bases; junction bases not matched to a gene: 10. CDR3 region: CASSPSGQGYGEAFF. CDR3 DNA: TGTGCCAGCAGTCCCTCGGGACAGGGGTATGGTGAAGCTTTCTTT.

The genes are TRBV19 and TRBJ1-5, with 8 bases matching TRBD1. CDR1 and CDR2 from the germline V gene are LNHDA and SQIVND (reference sequence). The CDR3 is 14 residues long. Trimming cost V 5 bases and J 11 bases; bases outside gene matches: 11. The CDR3 nucleotides read TGTGCCAGTAGTTCCGGGACAGGTACCTTAGCCCAGCATTTT. Translation: CASSSGTGTLAQHF.

The chain recombines TRBV24-1 with TRBJ2-1; possible D gene TRBD1, 6 bases. This CDR3 spans 13 amino acids. Between the trimmed V and J ends, which lost 10 bases and 6 bases, there was a span of 15 bases. Germline V lookup: CDR1 KGHDR, CDR2 SFDVKD. The CDR3, as DNA: TGTGCCACTCTAGGACAGTATACCAATGAGCAGTTCTTC. This codes for CATLGQYTNEQFF.

The chain joins TRBV5-1 to TRBJ1-5; D is perhaps TRBD1 (5 bases). The germline V gene encodes CDR1 SGHRS and CDR2 YFSETQ. The V gene lost 0 bases and the J gene lost 3 bases, with 7 bases spanning the gap. This CDR3 spans 14 amino acids. CDR3 protein: CASSLGTLNQPQHF. In nucleotides, the CDR3 is TGCGCCAGCAGCTTGGGGACACTCAATCAGCCCCAGCATTTT.

This clone was detected only a few times. The rearrangement uses TRBV18 and TRBJ1-1; D might be TRBD1 (6 bases). Trimming stripped 0 bases from V and 1 base from J, with 15 bases between. The CDR3 totals 17 residues. CDR1 is KGHSH, CDR2 LQKENI, per germline. The CDR3 sequence is CASSPPEQTGWNTEAFF. In nucleotides, the CDR3 is TGTGCCAGCTCACCACCAGAGCAGACAGGATGGAACACTGAAGCTTTCTTT.

The J gene is TRBJ2-7, the V gene TRBV29-1; D gene ambiguous. CDR1 and CDR2 (germline): SQVTM, ANQGSEA. V lost 5 bases to trimming and J lost 2 bases, with 7 bases between them. This CDR3 region has 11 residues. CDR3: CSVLDAYEQYF. The CDR3 nucleotides read TGCAGCGTTTTAGATGCCTACGAGCAGTACTTC.

This rearrangement joins TRBV11-3 to TRBJ2-1; 11 bases fit TRBD2. The CDR3 extends over 17 amino acids. CDR1 is SGHNT and CDR2 is YENEEA in the germline V gene. V gave up 0 bases and J gave up 10 bases; unmatched junction bases: 11. CDR3 amino acids: CASSLDRGTSGGREQFF. Written as DNA, the CDR3 is TGTGCCAGCAGCTTAGATCGTGGGACTAGCGGCGGTCGAGAGCAGTTCTTC.

The CDR3 loop reads CASSRTEGSYEQYF. CDR3 DNA: TGTGCCAGCAGTCGGACAGAGGGGTCTTACGAGCAGTACTTC. The chain joins TRBV6-5 to TRBJ2-7, with D perhaps TRBD1 (6 bases). Germline CDR1 is MNHEY and CDR2 is SVGAGI. Trimming took off 5 bases at V and 4 bases at J, with 15 bases between the two ends. The CDR3 is 14 amino acids.

The chain has TRBV27 and TRBJ2-7; TRBD1 is a possible D gene (5 bases). V was cut by 1 base and J by 2 bases, with 12 bases left in between. CDR1 MNHEY and CDR2 SMNVEV come from the germline V gene (reference sequence). This CDR3 has 15 amino acids. The CDR3 sequence is CASSLWRQTPYEQYF. The CDR3 DNA is TGTGCCAGCAGTTTATGGAGACAGACCCCCTACGAGCAGTACTTC.

The J gene is TRBJ2-2, the V gene TRBV23-1, with D maybe TRBD2 (5 bases). Being an ORF, TRBV23-1 has a function that is uncertain. V dropped 3 bases and J dropped 5 bases, with 13 bases sitting between them. The CDR3 extends over 15 amino acids. CDR3 in amino acids: CASSQPGSGTGELFF. Written as DNA, the CDR3 is TGCGCCAGCAGTCAGCCGGGCTCGGGGACCGGGGAGCTGTTTTTT.

The CDR3 DNA sequence: TGCGCCAGCAGCCAAGTAATTCGGGGGGCTGGCTACACCTTC. Amino acid sequence: CASSQVIRGAGYTF. The chain couples TRBV4-3 to TRBJ1-2, with D possibly being TRBD1 (6 bases). The CDR3 is 14 residues long. CDR1 is LGHNA and CDR2 is YSLEER in the germline V gene. V was trimmed by 1 base and J by 7 bases, leaving 13 bases between them.

The V and J genes are TRBV7-2 and TRBJ2-2; TRBD1 agrees at 8 bases. V dropped 0 bases and J dropped 6; count of bases not matched to a gene: 3. Per the germline V gene, CDR1 is SGHTA and CDR2 is FQGNSA. CDR3 size: 15 residues. CDR3 amino acids: CASSLAQGASGELFF. In DNA, the CDR3 is TGTGCCAGCAGCTTAGCGCAGGGGGCATCCGGGGAGCTGTTTTTT.

This clone showed up just once. V usage is TRBV5-4 and J usage is TRBJ2-7, with 7 bases identical to TRBD1. V trimming: 4 bases; J trimming: 3 bases; junction bases outside the gene matches: 7. The CDR3 contains 14 residues. From germline, CDR1 is SGHNT and CDR2 YYREEE (reference sequence). CDR3 in amino acids: CASSLGDSGYEQYF. In nucleotides, the CDR3 is TGTGCCAGCAGCCTGGGGGACAGTGGCTACGAGCAGTACTTC.

V is TRBV4-3 and J is TRBJ1-6; TRBD1 might be the D (6 bases). Trimming cost V 3 bases and J 9 bases, with 15 bases left between them. Germline V CDR1 and CDR2: LGHNA, YSLEER. CDR3 length: 15 residues. CDR3 sequence (DNA): TGCGCCAGCAGCCAGGGGGCGGTAGCCGGTTCACCCCTCCACTTT. The encoded protein is CASSQGAVAGSPLHF.

In its sample, this clone was seen once. This sequence joins TRBV7-7 and TRBJ2-3; 12 positions agree with TRBD2. Germline V lookup: CDR1 SSHAT, CDR2 FNYEAQ (reference sequence). V gave up 5 bases and J gave up 0 bases; unmatched junction bases: 15. The CDR3 has 20 amino acids. The CDR3 spells CASSPLLPSGGALSTDTQYF. The CDR3 DNA is TGTGCCAGCAGCCCCCTCCTGCCTAGCGGGGGGGCCCTTAGCACAGATACGCAGTATTTT.

The gene calls are TRBV9 and TRBJ2-2; 7 bases line up with TRBD1. CDR1 and CDR2 from the germline V gene are SGDLS and YYNGEE. The trim removed 1 base at V and 5 bases at J, leaving 11 bases unmatched. The CDR3 covers 17 residues. The CDR3 bases are TGTGCCAGCAGCGTATCCCGAGAGGGGGCGCATACCGGGGAGCTGTTTTTT. Translating gives CASSVSREGAHTGELFF.

The table lists this clone with a count of one. The V gene is TRBV5-1, the J gene TRBJ1-2; possibly TRBD1 for D (6 bases). The CDR3 length is 14 residues. Germline CDR1 reads SGHRS; CDR2 reads YFSETQ. Deletions cut 3 bases from V and 2 bases from J, with 11 bases between. The CDR3 spells CASSSDSPNYGYTF. The DNA for the CDR3 is TGCGCCAGCAGCTCGGACAGCCCCAACTATGGCTACACCTTC.

The CDR3 here is CASSFNRGGHTYEQYF. In DNA, the CDR3 is TGTGCCAGCAGCTTTAACCGGGGGGGACATACCTACGAGCAGTACTTC. The rearrangement joins TRBV7-2 to TRBJ2-7, with 8 nucleotides matching TRBD2. V lost 3 bases, J lost 2 bases, and 9 bases stayed unmatched. CDR1 and CDR2 (germline): SGHTA, FQGNSA. CDR3 size: 16 residues. Full variable domain (missing parts from reference TRBV7-2 and TRBJ2-7): GAGVSQSPSNKVTEKGKDVELRCDPISGHTALYWYRQSLGQGLEFLIYFQGNSAPDKSGLPSDRFSAERTGGSVSTLTIQRTQQEDSAVYLCASSFNRGGHTYEQYFGPGTRLTVT.

With respect to this clone: One end of the junction is discordant with germline, which a read error may explain. V usage is TRBV14 and J usage is TRBJ1-1, with D possibly being TRBD1 (6 bases). The CDR3 sequence is 16 residues long. Germline V lookup: CDR1 SGHDN, CDR2 FVKESK. The CDR3 bases are TGTGCCAGCAGCGAAGAGAGGGGGAGAAGGAACACTGAAGCTTTCTTT. Translating it yields CASSEERGRRNTEAFF.

The chain couples TRBV2 to TRBJ1-4; no clear D gene. Trimming left V 8 bases short and J 1 base short, with 11 bases between. Germline V gives CDR1 SNHLY, CDR2 FYNNEI. This CDR3 is built from 14 residues. The CDR3 reads CASFPVRTNEKLFF. CDR3 DNA sequence: TGTGCCAGCTTCCCAGTCCGAACTAATGAAAAACTGTTTTTT.

The rearrangement uses TRBV19 and TRBJ2-7; TRBD2 might be the D (5 bases). Germline-derived CDR1 and CDR2 are LNHDA and SQIVND (reference sequence). CDR3 length: 12 amino acids. V was trimmed by 8 bases and J by 2 bases, leaving 10 bases between them. The CDR3 protein is CASRRGPYEQYF. The CDR3 nucleotides are TGTGCCAGTCGCCGGGGTCCCTACGAGCAGTACTTC.

A single count supports this clone. The chain combines TRBV7-2 with TRBJ2-3; 11 bases map to TRBD2. Trimming took 5 bases from V and 2 from J; bases not matched to a gene: 6. The germline V gene has CDR1 SGHTA and CDR2 FQGNSA. The CDR3 runs 16 residues. The CDR3 reads CASSKTSGANTDTQYF. CDR3 DNA sequence: TGTGCCAGCAGCAAGACTAGCGGGGCGAACACAGATACGCAGTATTTT. Complete variable domain (other parts from reference TRBV7-2 and TRBJ2-3): GAGVSQSPSNKVTEKGKDVELRCDPISGHTALYWYRQSLGQGLEFLIYFQGNSAPDKSGLPSDRFSAERTGGSVSTLTIQRTQQEDSAVYLCASSKTSGANTDTQYFGPGTRLTVL.